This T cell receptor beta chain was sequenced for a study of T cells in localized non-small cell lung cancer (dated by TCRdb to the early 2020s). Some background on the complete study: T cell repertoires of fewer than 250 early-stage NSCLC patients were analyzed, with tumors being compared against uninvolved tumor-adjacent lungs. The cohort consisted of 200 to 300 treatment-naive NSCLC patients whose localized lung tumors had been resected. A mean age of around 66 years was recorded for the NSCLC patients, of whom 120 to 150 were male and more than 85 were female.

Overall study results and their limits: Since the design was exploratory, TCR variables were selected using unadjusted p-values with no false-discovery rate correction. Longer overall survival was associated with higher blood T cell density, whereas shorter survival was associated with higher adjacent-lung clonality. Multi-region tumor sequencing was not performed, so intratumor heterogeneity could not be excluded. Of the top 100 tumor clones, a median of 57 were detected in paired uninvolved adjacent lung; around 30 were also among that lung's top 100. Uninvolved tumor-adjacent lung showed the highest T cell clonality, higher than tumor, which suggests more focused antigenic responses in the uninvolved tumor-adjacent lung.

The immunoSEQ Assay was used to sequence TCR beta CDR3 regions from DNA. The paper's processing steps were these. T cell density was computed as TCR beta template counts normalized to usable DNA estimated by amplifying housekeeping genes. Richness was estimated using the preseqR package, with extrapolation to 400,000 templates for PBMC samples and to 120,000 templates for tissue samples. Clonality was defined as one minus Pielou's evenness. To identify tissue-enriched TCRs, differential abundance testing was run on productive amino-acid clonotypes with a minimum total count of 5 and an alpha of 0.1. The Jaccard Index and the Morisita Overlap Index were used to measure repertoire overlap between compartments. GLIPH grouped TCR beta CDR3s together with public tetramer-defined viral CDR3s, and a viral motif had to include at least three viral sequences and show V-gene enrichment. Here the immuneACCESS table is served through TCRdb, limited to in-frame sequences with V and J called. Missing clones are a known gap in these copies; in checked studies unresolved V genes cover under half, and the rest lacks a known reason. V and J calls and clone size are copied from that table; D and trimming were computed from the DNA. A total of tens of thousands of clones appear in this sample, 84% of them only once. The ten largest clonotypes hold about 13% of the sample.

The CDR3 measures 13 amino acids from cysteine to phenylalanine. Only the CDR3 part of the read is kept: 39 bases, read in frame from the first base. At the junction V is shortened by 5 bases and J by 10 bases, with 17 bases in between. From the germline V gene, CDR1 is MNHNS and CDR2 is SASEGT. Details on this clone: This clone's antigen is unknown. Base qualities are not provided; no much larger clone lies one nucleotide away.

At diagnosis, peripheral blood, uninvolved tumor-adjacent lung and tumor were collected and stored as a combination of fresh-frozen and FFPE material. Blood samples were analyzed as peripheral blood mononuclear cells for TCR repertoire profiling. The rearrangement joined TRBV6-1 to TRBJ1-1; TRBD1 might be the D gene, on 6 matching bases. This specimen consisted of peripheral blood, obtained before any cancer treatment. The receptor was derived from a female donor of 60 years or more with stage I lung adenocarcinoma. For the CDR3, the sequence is CASSTRDTKAAFF. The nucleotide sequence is TGTGCCAGCAGTACTCGGGACACCAAGGCAGCTTTCTTT.